This TCR beta chain is from a study of T cell responses to AZD1222 COVID-19 vaccine. A note on this clone: Antigen: not known.

Germline lookup yields CDR1 LGHDT and CDR2 YNNKEL (reference sequence). Trimming took off 5 bases at V and 7 bases at J, with 18 bases between the two ends. This CDR3 spans 14 amino acids. Sequencing used immunoSEQ multiplex PCR; TCRdb keeps in-frame clones, though not all of them. The table has 45,000 to 65,000 clones, 80% seen once. Study-wide results and caveats: Females made up more of the donors, who were largely white British, and clonal diversity may have come out too low.

Pooled together were second doses at about 4 or about 12 weeks. The sequence was obtained from an adult who received the AZD1222 COVID-19 vaccine. The material sequenced was peripheral blood, taken 28 days after the second AZD1222 dose. The genes are TRBV3-1 (or the pseudogene TRBV3-2) and TRBJ2-7; D might be TRBD1 or TRBD2, each matching 6 bases. The CDR3 here is CASSSGAGPREQYF. Written as DNA, the CDR3 is TGTGCCAGCAGCTCGGGGGCGGGACCTCGGGAGCAGTACTTC.